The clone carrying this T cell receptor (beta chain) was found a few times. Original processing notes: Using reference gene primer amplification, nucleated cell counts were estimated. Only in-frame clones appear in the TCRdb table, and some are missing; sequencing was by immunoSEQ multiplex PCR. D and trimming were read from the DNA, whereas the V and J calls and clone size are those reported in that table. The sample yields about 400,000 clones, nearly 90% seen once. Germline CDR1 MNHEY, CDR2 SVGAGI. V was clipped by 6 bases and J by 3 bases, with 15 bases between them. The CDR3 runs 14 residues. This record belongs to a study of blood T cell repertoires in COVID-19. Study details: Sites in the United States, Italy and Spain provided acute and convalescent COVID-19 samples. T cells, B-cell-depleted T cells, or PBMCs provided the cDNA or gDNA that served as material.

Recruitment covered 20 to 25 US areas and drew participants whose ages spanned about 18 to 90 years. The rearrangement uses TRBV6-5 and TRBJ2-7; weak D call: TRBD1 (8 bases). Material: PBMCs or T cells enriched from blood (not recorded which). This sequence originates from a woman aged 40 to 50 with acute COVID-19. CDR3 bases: TGTGCCAGCAGGCTACAGGGGGGGTTCTACGAGCAGTACTTC. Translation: CASRLQGGFYEQYF.